Below are 21 T cell receptor beta chains sequenced from a single sample in a study of OX40 agonist ivuxolimab in advanced cancers. The protocol was immunoSEQ multiplex PCR, while the TCRdb copy is restricted to in-frame clones and leaves out a portion. The sample comprises over 65,000 clones, 84% of which are singletons, and nearly 0.8% rests with the top ten. Source: CD4+ or CD8+ T cells sorted from blood, taken in a trial of the OX40 agonist ivuxolimab. The origin of the receptors is an adult with an advanced solid tumor such as melanoma, head and neck, liver or kidney cancer.

The chain carries TRBV7-2 and TRBJ2-5, with D maybe TRBD2 (5 bases). The germline V gene has CDR1 SGHTA and CDR2 FQGNSA. CDR3 length: 15 residues. Trimming took 1 base from V and 1 from J, leaving 10 bases between them. CDR3 coding DNA: TGTGCCAGCAGCTTAGGGAGGCTGAGCCAAGAGACCCAGTACTTC. Its translation: CASSLGRLSQETQYF.

The genes are TRBV29-1 and TRBJ1-3, with D uncertain. Per germline, CDR1 SQVTM and CDR2 ANQGSEA. The CDR3 is made up of 12 amino acids. Trimming shortened V by 6 bases and J by 7 bases, and 13 bases separated the two germline ends. The chain's CDR3 is CSVTEIGNTIYF. CDR3 nucleotide sequence: TGCAGCGTAACCGAAATCGGGAACACCATATATTTT.

The chain employs TRBV5-3 and TRBJ1-2, with D uncertain. TRBV5-3 is placed among ORFs of uncertain function. V was pared by 8 bases and J by 3 bases, with 17 bases between. CDR3 length equals 14 residues. CDR3 residues: CASSRQVTDYGYTF. The CDR3 DNA reads as TGTGCCAGCAGCCGCCAGGTGACGGACTATGGCTACACCTTC.

V and J are TRBV29-1 and TRBJ1-6, with D tentatively TRBD1 (6 bases). Trimming shortened V by 4 bases and J by 7 bases, and 11 bases separated the two germline ends. This CDR3 contains 13 residues. Germline V gene data show CDR1 as SQVTM and CDR2 as ANQGSEA. The CDR3 DNA reads as TGCAGCGTTGGGACAGACCTCAATTCACCCCTCCACTTT. Its translation is CSVGTDLNSPLHF. The entire variable domain, with the rest obtained from reference TRBV29-1 and TRBJ1-6, is as follows: SAVISQKPSRDICQRGTSLTIQCQVDSQVTMMFWYRQQPGQSLTLIATANQGSEATYESGFVIDKFPISRPNLTFSTLTVSNMSPEDSSIYLCSVGTDLNSPLHFGNGTRLTVT.

This rearrangement joins TRBV7-2 to TRBJ2-6; D may match TRBD1 or TRBD2 (5 bases each). CDR1 and CDR2 from the germline V gene are SGHTA and FQGNSA. There are 15 residues in the CDR3. V was cut by 7 bases and J by 0 bases, with 10 bases left in between. The CDR3 region has the DNA TGTGCCAGCAACTATGGGGGCTCTGGGGCCAACGTCCTGACTTTC. It codes for CASNYGGSGANVLTF.

The rearrangement uses TRBV6-5 and TRBJ2-5, with 9 bases matching TRBD1. Unmatched junction bases numbered 7, after V lost 4 bases and J lost 4 bases. This CDR3 is 15 amino acids long. Germline CDR1 and CDR2: MNHEY and SVGAGI. CDR3: CASSFLGQGTETQYF. CDR3 DNA: TGTGCCAGCAGTTTCCTGGGACAGGGTACAGAGACCCAGTACTTC.

The chain links TRBV5-8 to TRBJ2-2, with D possibly TRBD1 on 6 matching bases. CDR1 and CDR2 from the germline V gene are SGHTS and YDEGEE. This CDR3 spans 15 amino acids. Trimming cost V 7 bases and J 1 base, with 14 bases left between them. In DNA, the CDR3 is TGTGCCAGCGTTAAGGGGGTGGGGAACACCGGGGAGCTGTTTTTT. Amino acid sequence: CASVKGVGNTGELFF. The full variable domain, completed using reference TRBV5-8 and TRBJ2-2, is EAGVTQSPTHLIKTRGQQATLRCSPISGHTSVYWYQQALGLGLQFLLWYDEGEERNRGNFPPRFSGRQFPNYSSELNVNALELEDSALYLCASVKGVGNTGELFFGEGSRLTVL.

This clone turned up a few times. The chain joins TRBV10-2 to TRBJ1-1, with 7 bases aligning to TRBD1. The ends lost 6 bases at V and 4 bases at J; junction bases unmatched: 5. The CDR3 runs 13 residues. Per germline, CDR1 WSHSY and CDR2 SAAADI. This CDR3 reads CASRVGGVTEAFF. CDR3 DNA: TGCGCCAGCAGAGTAGGGGGCGTCACTGAAGCTTTCTTT.

V is TRBV28 and J is TRBJ2-5; D may match TRBD1 or TRBD2 (5 bases each). CDR3 length equals 15 residues. The germline V and J ends were trimmed by 5 bases and 2 bases, with 15 bases remaining between them. Germline CDR1 MDHEN, CDR2 SYDVKM. The CDR3 region has the DNA TGTGCCAGCAGTGTGGGGACGACGATTCAAGAGACCCAGTACTTC. Protein: CASSVGTTIQETQYF.

The rearrangement joins TRBV7-3 to TRBJ1-1, with TRBD1 identical over 11 bases. Germline V lookup: CDR1 SGHTA, CDR2 FQGTGA. The CDR3 loop spans 16 amino acids. V trimming: 2 bases; J trimming: 5 bases; junction bases outside the gene matches: 7. The CDR3 protein is CASSLDGTGGGTEAFF. The CDR3 bases are TGTGCCAGCAGCTTAGACGGGACAGGGGGTGGGACTGAAGCTTTCTTT.

The rearrangement links TRBV7-9 to TRBJ2-2, with 10 bases fitting TRBD1. Germline CDR1 SEHNR, CDR2 FQNEAQ (reference sequence). This CDR3 is built from 16 residues. With 4 bases clipped from V and 6 bases from J, the junction kept 8 bases outside the gene matches. CDR3 residues: CASSSQTGGAPGELFF. As DNA, the CDR3 is TGTGCCAGCAGCTCCCAGACAGGGGGCGCCCCCGGGGAGCTGTTTTTT.

This clone appeared once. This chain uses TRBV14 with TRBJ2-2; D possibly uses TRBD1 or TRBD2 (5 bases each). Deletions cut 8 bases from V and 5 bases from J, with 21 bases between. Germline loops: CDR1 SGHDN, CDR2 FVKESK. This CDR3 is 16 amino acids long. The CDR3 DNA reads as TGTGCCAGCTCACGGGGTAGGCAGGGTGGGACCGGGGAGCTGTTTTTT. This encodes CASSRGRQGGTGELFF.

This sequence joins TRBV4-3 and TRBJ2-7; the match to TRBD2 covers 9 bases. Germline CDR1 reads LGHNA; CDR2 reads YSLEER. The CDR3 runs 16 residues. J gave up 2 bases and V 3 bases, and 8 bases lay outside the gene matches. This CDR3 reads CASSQTPSGDAYEQYF. The CDR3 DNA reads TGCGCCAGCAGCCAGACCCCTAGCGGGGACGCCTACGAGCAGTACTTC.

V gene TRBV29-1 combines with J gene TRBJ2-2; 9 bases agree with TRBD1. The J segment lost 0 bases and the V segment lost 6 bases, leaving 2 bases of the junction unmatched. From germline, CDR1 is SQVTM and CDR2 ANQGSEA. CDR3 length: 14 residues. The CDR3 bases are TGCAGCGTCACAGGGGGCGCGAACACCGGGGAGCTGTTTTTT. Protein sequence: CSVTGGANTGELFF.

The rearrangement links TRBV2 to TRBJ2-7; D call uncertain. The V end lost 8 bases, the J end lost 2 bases, and 13 bases lay between the germline ends. The CDR3 extends over 13 amino acids. Germline V gene data show CDR1 as SNHLY and CDR2 as FYNNEI. The chain's CDR3 is CASAFLMTYEQYF. The CDR3 nucleotides are TGTGCCAGCGCATTTTTAATGACCTACGAGCAGTACTTC.

This clone was seen a single time. The V and J genes are TRBV10-2 and TRBJ1-1, with D perhaps TRBD1 (6 bases). V was pared by 5 bases and J by 3 bases, with 16 bases between. CDR1 and CDR2 (germline): WSHSY, SAAADI. CDR3 size: 15 residues. CDR3 region: CASSSRTVWDTEAFF. The DNA of the CDR3 is TGCGCCAGCAGTTCGAGGACAGTCTGGGACACTGAAGCTTTCTTT.

About this clone: One end of the junction is discordant with germline, which a read error may explain. The chain recombines TRBV2 with TRBJ1-1; no clear D. The CDR3 covers 13 residues. Germline lookup yields CDR1 SNHLY and CDR2 FYNNEI. The CDR3 sequence: CAGSGNMNTEAFF. The CDR3 DNA sequence: TGTGCCGGCAGCGGGAATATGAACACTGAAGCTTTCTTT.

V and J are TRBV19 and TRBJ2-2; D ambiguous. Trimming left V 6 bases short and J 5 bases short, with 7 bases between. Germline CDR1 and CDR2: LNHDA and SQIVND (reference sequence). The CDR3 consists of 12 residues. CDR3 protein: CASSTPTGELFF. Here the CDR3 DNA reads TGTGCCAGTAGCACACCAACCGGGGAGCTGTTTTTT.

This chain connects TRBV6-6 to TRBJ1-1; D is possibly TRBD1 (6 bases). CDR1 and CDR2 from the germline V gene are MNHNY and SVGAGI (reference sequence). This CDR3 comprises 16 residues. Deletions cut 8 bases from V and 2 bases from J, with 21 bases between. The CDR3 loop is CASLPPGAGTNTEAFF. The CDR3 DNA sequence: TGTGCCAGCTTACCACCGGGGGCGGGGACTAACACTGAAGCTTTCTTT.

The gene calls are TRBV25-1 and TRBJ2-7; 12 bases match TRBD2. V trimming: 3 bases; J trimming: 7 bases; junction bases outside the gene matches: 4. Germline V gives CDR1 MGHDK, CDR2 SYGVNS. CDR3 size: 14 residues. CDR3 sequence reads: CASSERLAGVEQYF. CDR3 in DNA: TGTGCCAGCAGTGAGCGACTAGCGGGAGTTGAGCAGTACTTC.

The rearrangement links TRBV29-1 to TRBJ2-1, with TRBD1 matching 11 bases. Germline loops: CDR1 SQVTM, CDR2 ANQGSEA. Trimming cost V 4 bases and J 7 bases; bases outside gene matches: 3. The CDR3 consists of 13 residues. In DNA form, the CDR3 reads TGCAGCGTTGGGGGACAGGGGGTGAATGAGCAGTTCTTC. This encodes CSVGGQGVNEQFF.